This T cell receptor beta chain was captured in a study of cytomegalovirus exposure and HLA in healthy donors. The study, taken as a whole, reports: That first-cohort TCR clusters tended to co-occur in the roughly 110 validation repertoires was found in a later analysis. Cytomegalovirus association was assigned to about 150 TCR beta chains. Rarity held for most TCR sequences, but there were some public TCRs that occurred in many donors.

The donors were members of the validation cohort comprising 120 subjects, separate from the roughly 700-subject first cohort. Of note for this clone: The antigen remains undetermined.

This table comes from immunoSEQ multiplex PCR, and its TCRdb copy is limited to in-frame clones, with some not included. The data show roughly 300,000 clones, 70% to 90% seen once. This TCR was recovered from a woman aged 18 to 35 in good health and CMV-seronegative. The sequencing input was PBMCs.

The CDR3 region has the DNA TGTGCCAGTAGAGGAATAGCGGATGGCTACACCTTC. Translation gives CASRGIADGYTF. The J gene is TRBJ1-2, the V gene TRBV19; D remains unclear. CDR1 LNHDA and CDR2 SQIVND come from the germline V gene (reference sequence). This CDR3 comprises 12 residues. Trimming took 6 bases from V and 6 from J, leaving 11 bases between them.